This is a list of T cell receptor beta chains from one sample in a study of T cell responses to AZD1222 COVID-19 vaccine. Here immunoSEQ multiplex PCR was the method, and the copy in TCRdb shows in-frame clones only, minus some. In the table there are roughly 100,000 clones, approximately 88% of which are singletons. The material was peripheral blood, obtained on day 0 of AZD1222 vaccination. The source of these receptors is an adult in good health. The CDR3 runs from the conserved cysteine through the conserved F or W. A D gene is named only where the DNA matches it firmly. Not every row has a clone size; where given, it reads once, few, many or a size class.

CDR3 protein: CASSLVASGGAETQYF; CDR3 DNA: TGTGCCAGCAGCTTGGTGGCTAGCGGGGGGGCTGAGACCCAGTACTTC; D gene: TRBD2; CDR3 length: 16; clone size: .; J gene: TRBJ2-5; V gene: TRBV5-4
CDR3 protein: CASSSLAGDYNEQFF; CDR3 DNA: TGCGCCAGCAGCTCACTAGCGGGGGACTACAATGAGCAGTTCTTC; D gene: TRBD2; CDR3 length: 15; clone size: .; J gene: TRBJ2-1; V gene: TRBV5-1
CDR3 protein: CASSQRTGANTDTQYF; CDR3 DNA: TGTGCCAGCAGCCAGAGGACAGGGGCAAACACAGATACGCAGTATTTT; D gene: TRBD1; CDR3 length: 16; clone size: .; J gene: TRBJ2-3; V gene: TRBV14
CDR3 protein: CASSESRYNEQFF; CDR3 DNA: TGTGCCAGCAGTGAATCTCGTTACAATGAGCAGTTCTTC; D gene: .; CDR3 length: 13; clone size: .; J gene: TRBJ2-1; V gene: TRBV25-1
CDR3 protein: CASSQGSLTSPQHF; CDR3 DNA: TGTGCCAGCAGCCAAGGGTCCCTTACATCGCCCCAGCATTTT; D gene: .; CDR3 length: 14; clone size: .; J gene: TRBJ1-5; V gene: TRBV3-1/TRBV3-2
CDR3 protein: CSAARQVGQFF; CDR3 DNA: TGCAGTGCTGCCCGACAGGTGGGGCAGTTCTTC; D gene: .; CDR3 length: 11; clone size: .; J gene: TRBJ2-1; V gene: TRBV20-1
CDR3 protein: CASSSRRGPLRTYGYTF; CDR3 DNA: TGTGCCAGCAGCTCCCGTCGAGGTCCCCTGAGGACTTATGGCTACACCTTC; D gene: .; CDR3 length: 17; clone size: .; J gene: TRBJ1-2; V gene: TRBV13
CDR3 protein: CASSVGRPFTDTQYF; CDR3 DNA: TGTGCCAGCAGCGTGGGGAGGCCCTTCACAGATACGCAGTATTTT; D gene: .; CDR3 length: 15; clone size: .; J gene: TRBJ2-3; V gene: TRBV9
CDR3 protein: CASSIDSPGLAGDTHTQYF; CDR3 DNA: TGTGCCAGTAGTATAGATTCACCGGGACTAGCGGGGGATACACATACGCAGTATTTT; D gene: TRBD2; CDR3 length: 19; clone size: .; J gene: TRBJ2-3; V gene: TRBV19
CDR3 protein: CASPAFERGAGQPQHF; CDR3 DNA: TGTGCCAGCCCAGCGTTCGAGAGGGGAGCGGGTCAGCCCCAGCATTTT; D gene: .; CDR3 length: 16; clone size: .; J gene: TRBJ1-5; V gene: TRBV11-3
CDR3 protein: CASSTGPNEQFF; CDR3 DNA: TGTGCCAGCAGTACGGGGCCCAATGAGCAGTTCTTC; D gene: .; CDR3 length: 12; clone size: .; J gene: TRBJ2-1; V gene: TRBV11-1
CDR3 protein: CATSRDPYQWGEETQYF; CDR3 DNA: TGTGCCACCAGCAGAGATCCCTATCAATGGGGTGAGGAGACCCAGTACTTC; D gene: .; CDR3 length: 17; clone size: .; J gene: TRBJ2-5; V gene: TRBV15
CDR3 protein: CASSVGTGSRGSYEQYF; CDR3 DNA: TGTGCCAGTAGTGTCGGGACAGGGTCGAGGGGGTCTTACGAGCAGTACTTC; D gene: TRBD1; CDR3 length: 17; clone size: once; J gene: TRBJ2-7; V gene: TRBV19
CDR3 protein: CASSLAGARGRSPLHF; CDR3 DNA: TGTGCCAGCAGCTTAGCCGGGGCCAGGGGACGGTCACCCCTCCACTTT; D gene: .; CDR3 length: 16; clone size: once; J gene: TRBJ1-6; V gene: TRBV11-3
CDR3 protein: CASSLQGRNSPLHF; CDR3 DNA: TGTGCCAGCAGCTTACAGGGCCGTAATTCACCCCTCCACTTT; D gene: .; CDR3 length: 14; clone size: .; J gene: TRBJ1-6; V gene: TRBV7-9
CDR3 protein: CASTTGVRETQYF; CDR3 DNA: TGTGCCAGTACCACTGGGGTAAGGGAGACCCAGTACTTC; D gene: .; CDR3 length: 13; clone size: .; J gene: TRBJ2-5; V gene: TRBV6-5
CDR3 protein: CASSHQGTANEKLFF; CDR3 DNA: TGTGCCAGCAGCCACCAGGGTACCGCTAATGAAAAACTGTTTTTT; D gene: .; CDR3 length: 15; clone size: .; J gene: TRBJ1-4; V gene: TRBV6-2/TRBV6-3
CDR3 protein: CASSESSPGRGATFF; CDR3 DNA: TGTGCCAGCAGTGAAAGCTCCCCGGGCAGGGGAGCGACGTTCTTC; D gene: .; CDR3 length: 15; clone size: .; J gene: TRBJ2-1; V gene: TRBV6-1
CDR3 protein: CASSFRQGSSGYTF; CDR3 DNA: TGTGCCAGCAGCTTTCGGCAGGGTTCCAGTGGCTACACCTTC; D gene: .; CDR3 length: 14; clone size: few; J gene: TRBJ1-2; V gene: TRBV6-5
CDR3 protein: CASSLGGANVLTF; CDR3 DNA: TGTGCCAGCAGCTTAGGGGGGGCCAACGTCCTGACTTTC; D gene: .; CDR3 length: 13; clone size: .; J gene: TRBJ2-6; V gene: TRBV7-2
CDR3 protein: CASSTRTGVYAGANVLTF; CDR3 DNA: TGTGCCAGCAGCACCAGGACAGGAGTTTATGCTGGGGCCAACGTCCTGACTTTC; D gene: TRBD1; CDR3 length: 18; clone size: .; J gene: TRBJ2-6; V gene: TRBV5-4
CDR3 protein: CASSFGPQQFF; CDR3 DNA: TGTGCCAGCAGTTTTGGCCCTCAGCAGTTCTTC; D gene: .; CDR3 length: 11; clone size: once; J gene: TRBJ2-1; V gene: TRBV12-3/TRBV12-4
CDR3 protein: CASTGQGAEAFF; CDR3 DNA: TGTGCCAGCACCGGCCAGGGGGCCGAAGCTTTCTTT; D gene: TRBD1; CDR3 length: 12; clone size: .; J gene: TRBJ1-1; V gene: TRBV12-3/TRBV12-4
CDR3 protein: CASSLETGAQETQYF; CDR3 DNA: TGTGCCAGCAGCTTGGAAACAGGGGCTCAAGAGACCCAGTACTTC; D gene: TRBD1; CDR3 length: 15; clone size: .; J gene: TRBJ2-5; V gene: TRBV5-6